This TCR beta chain derives from a study of control samples from healthy donors and cancer patients. Clones were read by immunoSEQ multiplex PCR, and TCRdb kept only the in-frame ones, dropping some. The data show fewer than 200,000 clones, about 87% seen once. CDR1 is SNHLY, CDR2 FYNNEI, per germline. The CDR3 is 14 residues long. Trimming left V 7 bases short and J 5 bases short, with 16 bases between. The chain has TRBV2 and TRBJ2-3; the D gene could be TRBD1 or TRBD2 (6 bases each). The source of this sequence is a man in his thirties or forties in good health. The specimen sequenced was blood. CDR3 region: CASTEQGGRDTQYF. DNA of the CDR3: TGTGCCAGCACGGAACAGGGAGGTCGAGATACGCAGTATTTT.